The sequence of this T cell receptor (beta chain) was determined in a study of blood T cells in healthy people across ages. This clonotype was counted between two and nine times. The authors ran a second PCR of about 6 to 11 cycles using a sample-barcoded 5' primer and a J-beta primer mix. A single record per CDR3 protein comes from TCRdb applying MiXCR to the 5' RACE reads. The data show 800,000 to 1,300,000 distinct CDR3 sequences, 20% to 25% seen once. The length of the CDR3 is 15 residues. Trimming pared 3 bases from V and 2 bases from J, leaving 11 bases between. Per the germline V gene, CDR1 is LGHDT and CDR2 is YNNKEL (reference sequence). A minimum of 5.5 micrograms of total RNA was extracted per sample. The same specimen was also included in a second study, on T cells of mothers and their children.

This chain joins TRBV3-1 and TRBJ2-1; D is possibly TRBD2 (5 bases). The sample was blood. The TCR sequence derives from a girl aged 2 to 10 in good health. Here the CDR3 reads CASSHREVAYNEQFF. The CDR3 bases are TGTGCCAGCAGCCACCGGGAAGTAGCCTACAATGAGCAGTTCTTC.